The clone carrying this T cell receptor beta chain was seen many times. No antigen is known for it. TCRdb re-processed the PCR reads through MiXCR. The sample has fewer than 35,000 clones; under 20% are singletons. The entry originates in a study of metastatic and nonmetastatic thyroid tumors. General study points: Malignant thyroid tumors reportedly had TCR beta diversity that was significantly higher than in benign nodules, in blood and tumor.

Every patient was untreated before thyroid surgery. The germline V gene encodes CDR1 MNHEY and CDR2 SVGEGT. V lost 5 bases and J 15 bases, leaving 20 bases between the germline ends. This CDR3 region has 14 residues. This sequence originates from a female donor with papillary thyroid cancer or a benign thyroid nodule (not recorded which). Some clones in this sample may be carry-over from other donors' samples. V is TRBV6-2 or TRBV6-3 and J is TRBJ1-6, with D hard to call. The source material was blood. The CDR3 region is CASSQNPENSSLHF. DNA of the CDR3: TGTGCCAGCAGTCAAAATCCAGAAAACAGCAGCCTCCACTTT.